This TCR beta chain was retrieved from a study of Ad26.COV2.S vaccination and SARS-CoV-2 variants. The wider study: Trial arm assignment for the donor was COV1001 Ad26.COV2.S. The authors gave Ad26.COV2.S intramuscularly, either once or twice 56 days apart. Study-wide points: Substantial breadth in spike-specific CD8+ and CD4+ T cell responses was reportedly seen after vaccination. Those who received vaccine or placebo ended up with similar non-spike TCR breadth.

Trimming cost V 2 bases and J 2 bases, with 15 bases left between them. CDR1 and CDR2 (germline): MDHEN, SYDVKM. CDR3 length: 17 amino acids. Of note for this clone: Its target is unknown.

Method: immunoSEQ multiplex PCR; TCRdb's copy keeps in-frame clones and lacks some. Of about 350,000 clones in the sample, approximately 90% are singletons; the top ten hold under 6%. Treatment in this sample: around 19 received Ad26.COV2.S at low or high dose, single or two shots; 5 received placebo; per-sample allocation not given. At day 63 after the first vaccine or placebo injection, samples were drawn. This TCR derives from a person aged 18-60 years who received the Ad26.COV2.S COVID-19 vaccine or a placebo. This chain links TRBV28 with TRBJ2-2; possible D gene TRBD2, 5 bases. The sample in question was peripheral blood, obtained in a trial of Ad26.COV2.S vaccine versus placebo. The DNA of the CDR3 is TGTGCCAGCAGTTTAAATCGATGGACTTACAACACCGGGGAGCTGTTTTTT. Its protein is CASSLNRWTYNTGELFF. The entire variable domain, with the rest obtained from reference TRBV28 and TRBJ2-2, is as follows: DVKVTQSSRYLVKRTGEKVFLECVQDMDHENMFWYRQDPGLGLRLIYFSYDVKMKEKGDIPEGYSVSREKKERFSLILESASTNQTSMYLCASSLNRWTYNTGELFFGEGSRLTVL.